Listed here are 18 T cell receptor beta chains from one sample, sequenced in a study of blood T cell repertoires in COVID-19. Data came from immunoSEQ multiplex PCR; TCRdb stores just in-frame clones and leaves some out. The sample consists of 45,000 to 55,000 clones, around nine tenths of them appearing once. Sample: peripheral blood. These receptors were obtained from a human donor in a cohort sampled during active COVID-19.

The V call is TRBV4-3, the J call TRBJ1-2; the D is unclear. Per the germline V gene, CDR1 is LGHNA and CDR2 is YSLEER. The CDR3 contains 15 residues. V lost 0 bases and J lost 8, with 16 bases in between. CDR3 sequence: CASSQERAGIEGYTF. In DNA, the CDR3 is TGCGCCAGCAGCCAAGAGCGGGCAGGCATAGAGGGCTACACCTTC.

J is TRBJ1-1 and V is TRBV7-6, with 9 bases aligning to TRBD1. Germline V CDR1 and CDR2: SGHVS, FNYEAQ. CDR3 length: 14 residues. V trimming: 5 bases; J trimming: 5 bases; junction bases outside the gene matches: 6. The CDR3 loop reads CASSPTGGRTEAFF. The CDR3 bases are TGTGCCAGCAGCCCCACAGGGGGCCGGACTGAAGCTTTCTTT.

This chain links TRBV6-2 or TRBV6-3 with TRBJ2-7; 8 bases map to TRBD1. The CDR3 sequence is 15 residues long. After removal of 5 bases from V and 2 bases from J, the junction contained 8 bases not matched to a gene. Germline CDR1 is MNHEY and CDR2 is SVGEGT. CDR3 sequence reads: CASSPPGGFAYEQYF. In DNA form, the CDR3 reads TGTGCCAGCAGTCCCCCAGGGGGCTTCGCCTACGAGCAGTACTTC.

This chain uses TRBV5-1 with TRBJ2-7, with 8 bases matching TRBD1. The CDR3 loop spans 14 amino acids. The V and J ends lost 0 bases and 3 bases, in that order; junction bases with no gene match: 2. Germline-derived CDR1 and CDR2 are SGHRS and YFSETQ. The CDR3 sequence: CASSLGQGIYEQYF. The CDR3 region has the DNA TGCGCCAGCAGCTTGGGACAGGGGATCTACGAGCAGTACTTC.

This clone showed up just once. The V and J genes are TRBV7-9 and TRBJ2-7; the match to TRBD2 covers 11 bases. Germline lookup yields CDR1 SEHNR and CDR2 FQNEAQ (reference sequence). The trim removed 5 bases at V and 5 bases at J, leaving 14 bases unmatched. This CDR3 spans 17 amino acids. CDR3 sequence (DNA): TGTGCCAGCAGCCCAGGGGGTAGCGGGAGGGTTTTGGACGAGCAGTACTTC. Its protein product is CASSPGGSGRVLDEQYF. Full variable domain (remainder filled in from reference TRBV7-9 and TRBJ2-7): DTGVSQNPRHKITKRGQNVTFRCDPISEHNRLYWYRQTLGQGPEFLTYFQNEAQLEKSRLLSDRFSAERPKGSFSTLEIQRTEQGDSAMYLCASSPGGSGRVLDEQYFGPGTRLTVT.

The CDR3 protein is CASRTRDRTYNEQFF. The CDR3 nucleotides read TGTGCCAGCAGAACACGGGACAGGACCTACAATGAGCAGTTCTTC. V and J are TRBV6-6 and TRBJ2-1; 8 bases agree with TRBD1. Germline V gene data show CDR1 as MNHNY and CDR2 as SVGAGI (reference sequence). CDR3 size: 15 residues. The J segment lost 2 bases and the V segment lost 6 bases, leaving 6 bases of the junction unmatched.

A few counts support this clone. CDR3 residues: CASSQSPQGNGGYTF. In DNA, the CDR3 is TGTGCCAGCAGCCAGTCTCCACAGGGTAATGGTGGCTACACCTTC. The chain has TRBV4-2 and TRBJ1-2, with D possibly being TRBD1 (6 bases). Germline V lookup: CDR1 LGHNA, CDR2 YNFKEQ. The CDR3 is 15 residues long. Trimming left V 3 bases short and J 7 bases short, with 18 bases between.

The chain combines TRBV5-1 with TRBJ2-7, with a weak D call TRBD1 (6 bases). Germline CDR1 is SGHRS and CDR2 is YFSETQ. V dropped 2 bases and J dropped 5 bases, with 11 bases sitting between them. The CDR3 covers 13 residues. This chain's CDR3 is CASSFTGNHEQYF. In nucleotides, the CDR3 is TGCGCCAGCAGCTTTACAGGGAACCACGAGCAGTACTTC. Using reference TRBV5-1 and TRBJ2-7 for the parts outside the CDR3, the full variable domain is KAGVTQTPRYLIKTRGQQVTLSCSPISGHRSVSWYQQTPGQGLQFLFEYFSETQRNKGNFPGRFSGRQFSNSRSEMNVSTLELGDSALYLCASSFTGNHEQYFGPGTRLTVT.

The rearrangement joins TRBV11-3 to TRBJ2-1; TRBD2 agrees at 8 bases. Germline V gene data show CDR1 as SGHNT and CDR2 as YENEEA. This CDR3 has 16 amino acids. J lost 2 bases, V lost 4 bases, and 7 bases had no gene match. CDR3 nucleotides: TGTGCCAGCAGCTCATCCGGGACTAGTCCCTACAATGAGCAGTTCTTC. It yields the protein CASSSSGTSPYNEQFF.

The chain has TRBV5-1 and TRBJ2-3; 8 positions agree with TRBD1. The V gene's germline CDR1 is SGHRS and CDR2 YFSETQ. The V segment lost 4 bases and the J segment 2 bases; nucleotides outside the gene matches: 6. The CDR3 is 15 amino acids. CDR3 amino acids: CASSVTGAYTDTQYF. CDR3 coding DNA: TGCGCCAGCAGCGTGACAGGGGCCTACACAGATACGCAGTATTTT.

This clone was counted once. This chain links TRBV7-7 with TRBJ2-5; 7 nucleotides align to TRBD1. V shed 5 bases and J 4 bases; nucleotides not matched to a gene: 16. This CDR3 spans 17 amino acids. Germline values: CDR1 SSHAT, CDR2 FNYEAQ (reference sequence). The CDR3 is CASSLYLQQGLGETQYF. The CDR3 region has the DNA TGTGCCAGCAGCCTGTATCTTCAACAGGGGCTTGGAGAGACCCAGTACTTC.

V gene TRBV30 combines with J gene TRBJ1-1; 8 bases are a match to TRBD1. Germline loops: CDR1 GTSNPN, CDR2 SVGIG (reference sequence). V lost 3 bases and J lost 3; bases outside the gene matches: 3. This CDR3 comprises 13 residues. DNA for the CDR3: TGTGCCTGGAGATCGGACAGGGACACTGAAGCTTTCTTT. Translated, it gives CAWRSDRDTEAFF.

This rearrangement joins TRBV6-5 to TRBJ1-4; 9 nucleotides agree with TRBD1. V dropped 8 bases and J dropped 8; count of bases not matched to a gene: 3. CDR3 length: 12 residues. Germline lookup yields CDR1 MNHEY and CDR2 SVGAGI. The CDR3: CASGTGREKLFF. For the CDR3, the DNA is TGTGCCAGCGGGACAGGGCGAGAAAAACTGTTTTTT.

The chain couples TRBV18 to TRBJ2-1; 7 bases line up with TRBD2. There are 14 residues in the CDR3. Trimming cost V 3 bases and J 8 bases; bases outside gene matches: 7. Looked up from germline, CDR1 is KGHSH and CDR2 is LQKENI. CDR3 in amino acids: CASSPREGHDEQFF. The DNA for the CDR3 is TGTGCCAGCTCACCGAGGGAGGGCCACGATGAGCAGTTCTTC. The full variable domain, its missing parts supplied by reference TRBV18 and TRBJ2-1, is NAGVMQNPRHLVRRRGQEARLRCSPMKGHSHVYWYRQLPEEGLKFMVYLQKENIIDESGMPKERFSAEFPKEGPSILRIQQVVRGDSAAYFCASSPREGHDEQFFGPGTRLTVL.

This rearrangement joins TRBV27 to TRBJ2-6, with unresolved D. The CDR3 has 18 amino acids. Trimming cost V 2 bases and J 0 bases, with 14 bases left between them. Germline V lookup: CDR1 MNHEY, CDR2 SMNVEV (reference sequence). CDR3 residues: CASSLMPSSSSGANVLTF. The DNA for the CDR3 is TGTGCCAGCAGTTTAATGCCCAGTAGCAGCTCTGGGGCCAACGTCCTGACTTTC.

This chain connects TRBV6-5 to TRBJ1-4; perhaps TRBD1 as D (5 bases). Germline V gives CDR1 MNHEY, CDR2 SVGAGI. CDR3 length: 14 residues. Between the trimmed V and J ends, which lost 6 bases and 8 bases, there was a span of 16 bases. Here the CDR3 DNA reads TGTGCCAGCAGCCCACCGGGGGGAGGCGAAAAACTGTTTTTT. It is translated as CASSPPGGGEKLFF.

The CDR3 here is CASSSPWDRGHEQYF. CDR3 DNA: TGTGCCAGCAGCTCCCCATGGGACAGGGGGCACGAGCAGTACTTC. The chain employs TRBV7-9 and TRBJ2-7; 12 bases are shared with TRBD1. The trim removed 4 bases at V and 5 bases at J, leaving 6 bases unmatched. CDR3 length: 15 residues. The germline CDR1 and CDR2 sequences are SEHNR and FQNEAQ (reference sequence).

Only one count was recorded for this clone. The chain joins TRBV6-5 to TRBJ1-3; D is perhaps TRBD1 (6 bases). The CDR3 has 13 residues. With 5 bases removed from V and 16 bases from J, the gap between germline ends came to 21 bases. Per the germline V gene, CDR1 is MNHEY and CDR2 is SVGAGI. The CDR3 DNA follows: TGTGCCAGCAGTAACCCCTCAACGGGACAAGGGTATTTT. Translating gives CASSNPSTGQGYF.